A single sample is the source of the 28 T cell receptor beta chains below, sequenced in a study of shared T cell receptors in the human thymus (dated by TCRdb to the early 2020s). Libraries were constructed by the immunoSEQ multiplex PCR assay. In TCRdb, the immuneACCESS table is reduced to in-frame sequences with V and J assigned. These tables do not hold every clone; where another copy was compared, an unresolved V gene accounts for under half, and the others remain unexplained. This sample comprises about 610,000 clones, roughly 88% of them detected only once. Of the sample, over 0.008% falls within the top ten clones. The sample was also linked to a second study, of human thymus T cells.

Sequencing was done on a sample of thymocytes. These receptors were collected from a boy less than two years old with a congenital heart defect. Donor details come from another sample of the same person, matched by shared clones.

CDR3 coding DNA: TGCGCCAGCAGCCAAGAGAGAGTACAGGGGATAGGTGCTTTCTTT. This translates into CASSQERVQGIGAFF. This chain links TRBV4-1 with TRBJ1-1; TRBD1 agrees at 7 bases. Germline loops: CDR1 MGHRA, CDR2 YSYEKL. CDR3 length: 15 amino acids. The trim removed 0 bases at V and 11 bases at J, leaving 12 bases unmatched.

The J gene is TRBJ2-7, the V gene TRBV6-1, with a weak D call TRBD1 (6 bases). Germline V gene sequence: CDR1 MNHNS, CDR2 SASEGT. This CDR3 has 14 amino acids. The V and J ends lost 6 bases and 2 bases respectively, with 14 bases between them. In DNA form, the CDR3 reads TGTGCCAGCAGCGCTCGGGACAACCCCTACGAGCAGTACTTC. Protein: CASSARDNPYEQYF.

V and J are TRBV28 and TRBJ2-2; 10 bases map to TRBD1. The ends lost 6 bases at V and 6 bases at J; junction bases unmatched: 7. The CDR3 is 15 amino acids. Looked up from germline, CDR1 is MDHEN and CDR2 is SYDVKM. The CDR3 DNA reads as TGTGCCAGCAGATCGGGACAGGGGAGAGCCGGGGAGCTGTTTTTT. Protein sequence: CASRSGQGRAGELFF.

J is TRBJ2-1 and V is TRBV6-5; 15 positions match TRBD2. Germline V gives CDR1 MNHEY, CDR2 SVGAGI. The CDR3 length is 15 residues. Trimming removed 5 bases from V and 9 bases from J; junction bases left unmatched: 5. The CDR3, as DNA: TGTGCCAGCAGTAAGGGACTAGCGGGAGGTGGTGAGCAGTTCTTC. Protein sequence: CASSKGLAGGGEQFF.

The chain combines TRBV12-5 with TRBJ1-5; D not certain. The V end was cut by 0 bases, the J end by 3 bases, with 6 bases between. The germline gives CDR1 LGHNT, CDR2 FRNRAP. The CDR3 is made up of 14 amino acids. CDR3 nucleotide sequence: TGTGCTAGTGGTTTGGTACTGTCCAATCAGCCCCAGCATTTT. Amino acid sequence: CASGLVLSNQPQHF.

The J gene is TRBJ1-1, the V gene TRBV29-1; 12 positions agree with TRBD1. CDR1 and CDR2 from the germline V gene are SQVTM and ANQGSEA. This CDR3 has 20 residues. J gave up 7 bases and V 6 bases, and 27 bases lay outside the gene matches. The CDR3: CSVENTGTGGESRQGFEAFF. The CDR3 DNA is TGCAGCGTGGAGAACACCGGGACAGGGGGCGAAAGTCGGCAGGGGTTTGAAGCTTTCTTT.

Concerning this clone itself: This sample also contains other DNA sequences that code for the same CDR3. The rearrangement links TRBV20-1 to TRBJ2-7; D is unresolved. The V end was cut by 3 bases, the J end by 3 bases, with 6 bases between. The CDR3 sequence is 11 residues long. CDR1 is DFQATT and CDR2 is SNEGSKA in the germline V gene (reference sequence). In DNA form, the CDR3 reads TGCAGTGCTAGTCCCAGCTACGAGCAGTACTTC. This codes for CSASPSYEQYF.

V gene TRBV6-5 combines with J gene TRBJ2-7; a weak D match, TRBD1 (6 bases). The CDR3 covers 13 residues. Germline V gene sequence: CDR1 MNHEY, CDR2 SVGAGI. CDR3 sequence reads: CTQGQDSGYEQYF. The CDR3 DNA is TGTACCCAGGGGCAGGATTCAGGCTACGAGCAGTACTTC.

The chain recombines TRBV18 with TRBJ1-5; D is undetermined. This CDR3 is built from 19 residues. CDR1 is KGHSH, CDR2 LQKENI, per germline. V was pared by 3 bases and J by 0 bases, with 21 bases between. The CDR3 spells CASSPGIRGKNDSNQPQHF. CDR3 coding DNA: TGTGCCAGCTCACCGGGGATCCGGGGAAAGAATGATAGCAATCAGCCCCAGCATTTT.

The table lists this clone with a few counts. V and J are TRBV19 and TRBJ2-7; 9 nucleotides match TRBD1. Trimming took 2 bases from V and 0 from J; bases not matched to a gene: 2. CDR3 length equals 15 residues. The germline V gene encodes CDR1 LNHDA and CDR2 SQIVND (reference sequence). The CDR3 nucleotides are TGTGCCAGTAGTATACGGGACAGGGACTCCTACGAGCAGTACTTC. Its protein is CASSIRDRDSYEQYF.

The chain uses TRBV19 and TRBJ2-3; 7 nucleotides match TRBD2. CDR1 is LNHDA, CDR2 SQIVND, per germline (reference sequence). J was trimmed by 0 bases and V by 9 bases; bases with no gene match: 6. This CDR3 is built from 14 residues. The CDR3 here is CARGPSGSTDTQYF. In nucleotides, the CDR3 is TGTGCCAGGGGCCCTAGCGGTAGCACAGATACGCAGTATTTT.

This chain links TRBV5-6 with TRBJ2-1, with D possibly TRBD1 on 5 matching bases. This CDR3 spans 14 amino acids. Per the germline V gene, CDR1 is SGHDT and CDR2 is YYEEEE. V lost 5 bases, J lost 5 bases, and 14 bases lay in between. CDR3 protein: CASRAGDSDNEQFF. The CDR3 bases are TGTGCCAGCAGGGCCGGAGACAGCGACAATGAGCAGTTCTTC.

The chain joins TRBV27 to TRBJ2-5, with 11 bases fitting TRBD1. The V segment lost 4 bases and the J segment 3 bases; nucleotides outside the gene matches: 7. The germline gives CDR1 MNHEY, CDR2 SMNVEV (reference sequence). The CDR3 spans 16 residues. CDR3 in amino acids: CASSSPGDRGEETQYF. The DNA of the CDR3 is TGTGCCAGCAGTTCCCCTGGGGACAGGGGGGAAGAGACCCAGTACTTC.

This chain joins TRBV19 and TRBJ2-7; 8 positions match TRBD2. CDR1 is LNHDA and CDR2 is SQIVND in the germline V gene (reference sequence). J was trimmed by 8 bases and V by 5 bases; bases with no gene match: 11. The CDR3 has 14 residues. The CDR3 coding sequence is TGTGCCAGTAGTCCCCCCGGGGGGGTTGGTAAGCAGTACTTC. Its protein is CASSPPGGVGKQYF.

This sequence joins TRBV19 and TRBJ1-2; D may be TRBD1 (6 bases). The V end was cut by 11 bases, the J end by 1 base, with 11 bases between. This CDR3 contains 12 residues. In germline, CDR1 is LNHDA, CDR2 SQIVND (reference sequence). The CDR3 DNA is TGTGCCGCCCGACAGGATAACTATGGCTACACCTTC. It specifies CAARQDNYGYTF.

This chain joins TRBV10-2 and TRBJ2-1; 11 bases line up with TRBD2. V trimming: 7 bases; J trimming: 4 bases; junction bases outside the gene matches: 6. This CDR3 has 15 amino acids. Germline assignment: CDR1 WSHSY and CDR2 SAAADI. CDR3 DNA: TGCGCCAGCACTACGGGACTAGCGGCTTACAATGAGCAGTTCTTC. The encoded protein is CASTTGLAAYNEQFF.

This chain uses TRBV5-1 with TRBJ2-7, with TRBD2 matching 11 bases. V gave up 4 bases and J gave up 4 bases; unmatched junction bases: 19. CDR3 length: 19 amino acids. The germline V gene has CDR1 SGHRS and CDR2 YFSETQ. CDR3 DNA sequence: TGCGCCAGCAGCCCTGGGGCTAGCGGGAGGTTAGGTAGAGGTTACGAGCAGTACTTC. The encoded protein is CASSPGASGRLGRGYEQYF.

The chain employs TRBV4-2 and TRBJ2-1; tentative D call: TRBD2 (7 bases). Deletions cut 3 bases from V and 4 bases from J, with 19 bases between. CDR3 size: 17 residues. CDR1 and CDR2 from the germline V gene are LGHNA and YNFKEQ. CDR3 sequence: CASSQGGPGRPYNEQFF. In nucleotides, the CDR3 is TGTGCCAGCAGCCAGGGGGGGCCGGGTCGGCCGTACAATGAGCAGTTCTTC.

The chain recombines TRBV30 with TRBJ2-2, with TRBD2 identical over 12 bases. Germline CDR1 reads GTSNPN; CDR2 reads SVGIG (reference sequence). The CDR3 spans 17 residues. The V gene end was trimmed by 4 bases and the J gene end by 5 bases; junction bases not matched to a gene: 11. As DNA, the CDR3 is TGTGCCTGGACCCCCCGGGGACTAGCGGGTCGGACCGGGGAGCTGTTTTTT. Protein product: CAWTPRGLAGRTGELFF.

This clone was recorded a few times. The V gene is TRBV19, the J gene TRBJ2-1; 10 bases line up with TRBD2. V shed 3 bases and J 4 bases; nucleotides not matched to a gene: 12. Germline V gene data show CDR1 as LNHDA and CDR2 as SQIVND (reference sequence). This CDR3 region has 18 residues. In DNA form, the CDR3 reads TGTGCCAGTAGTATTAGGAGTCTAGCGGGAGAAAGTTACAATGAGCAGTTCTTC. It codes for CASSIRSLAGESYNEQFF. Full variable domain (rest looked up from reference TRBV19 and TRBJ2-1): DGGITQSPKYLFRKEGQNVTLSCEQNLNHDAMYWYRQDPGQGLRLIYYSQIVNDFQKGDIAEGYSVSREKKESFPLTVTSAQKNPTAFYLCASSIRSLAGESYNEQFFGPGTRLTVL.

CDR3 DNA sequence: TGTGCCAGCAGCCGGGACTATAGCACAGATACGCAGTATTTT. It codes for CASSRDYSTDTQYF. V usage is TRBV9 and J usage is TRBJ2-3; TRBD2 matches 7 bases. The CDR3 has 14 amino acids. J gave up 0 bases and V 4 bases, and 2 bases lay outside the gene matches. In germline, CDR1 is SGDLS, CDR2 YYNGEE.

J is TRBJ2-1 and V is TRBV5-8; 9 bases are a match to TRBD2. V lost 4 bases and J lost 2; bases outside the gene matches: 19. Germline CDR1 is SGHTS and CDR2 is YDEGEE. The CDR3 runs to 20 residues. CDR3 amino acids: CASSPGSLSSGVLAYNEQFF. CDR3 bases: TGTGCCAGCAGCCCCGGTTCCCTCTCTAGCGGGGTACTCGCCTACAATGAGCAGTTCTTC. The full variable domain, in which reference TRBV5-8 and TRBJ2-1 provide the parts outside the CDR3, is EAGVTQSPTHLIKTRGQQATLRCSPISGHTSVYWYQQALGLGLQFLLWYDEGEERNRGNFPPRFSGRQFPNYSSELNVNALELEDSALYLCASSPGSLSSGVLAYNEQFFGPGTRLTVL.

The CDR3 sequence: CAIGGTGYRGDTDTQYF. The DNA of the CDR3 is TGTGCCATCGGTGGGACCGGATACAGGGGAGACACAGATACGCAGTATTTT. J is TRBJ2-3 and V is TRBV10-3, with 7 bases lining up with TRBD1. The junction had 16 bases not matched to a gene; V was cut back by 8 bases and J by 2 bases. CDR1 is ENHRY, CDR2 SYGVKD, per germline. This CDR3 has 17 amino acids.

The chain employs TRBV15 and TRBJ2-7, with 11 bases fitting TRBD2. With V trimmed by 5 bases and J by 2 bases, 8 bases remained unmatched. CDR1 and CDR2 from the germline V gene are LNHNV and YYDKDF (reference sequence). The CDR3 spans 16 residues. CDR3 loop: CATSYFRLAGTYEQYF. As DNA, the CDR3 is TGTGCCACCAGCTACTTCCGACTAGCGGGAACCTACGAGCAGTACTTC.

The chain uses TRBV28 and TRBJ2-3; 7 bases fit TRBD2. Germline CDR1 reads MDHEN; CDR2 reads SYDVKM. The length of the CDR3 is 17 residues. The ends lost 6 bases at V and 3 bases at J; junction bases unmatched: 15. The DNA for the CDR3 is TGTGCCAGCAGATACCCCTCGCGGGCGGGAGCGACAGATACGCAGTATTTT. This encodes CASRYPSRAGATDTQYF.

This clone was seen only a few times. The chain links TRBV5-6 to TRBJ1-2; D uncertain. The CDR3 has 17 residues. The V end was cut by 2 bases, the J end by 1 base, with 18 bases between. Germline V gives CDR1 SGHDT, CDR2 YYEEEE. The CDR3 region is CASSLEGRTPLNYGYTF. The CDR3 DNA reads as TGTGCCAGCAGCTTAGAGGGCAGGACCCCTCTTAACTATGGCTACACCTTC.

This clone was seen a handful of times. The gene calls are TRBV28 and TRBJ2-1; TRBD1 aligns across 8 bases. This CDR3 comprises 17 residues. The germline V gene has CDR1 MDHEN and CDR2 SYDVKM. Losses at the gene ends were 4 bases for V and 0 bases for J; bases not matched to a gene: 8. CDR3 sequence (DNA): TGTGCCAGCAGTTCGCGTATGGACAGGGTCTCCTACAATGAGCAGTTCTTC. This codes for CASSSRMDRVSYNEQFF.

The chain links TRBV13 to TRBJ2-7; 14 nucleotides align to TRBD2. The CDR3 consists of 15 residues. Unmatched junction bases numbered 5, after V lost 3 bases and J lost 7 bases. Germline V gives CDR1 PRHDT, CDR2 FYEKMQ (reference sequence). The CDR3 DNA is TGTGCCAGCAGCTTGGGACTAGCGGGAGTCGGAGAGCAGTACTTC. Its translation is CASSLGLAGVGEQYF.